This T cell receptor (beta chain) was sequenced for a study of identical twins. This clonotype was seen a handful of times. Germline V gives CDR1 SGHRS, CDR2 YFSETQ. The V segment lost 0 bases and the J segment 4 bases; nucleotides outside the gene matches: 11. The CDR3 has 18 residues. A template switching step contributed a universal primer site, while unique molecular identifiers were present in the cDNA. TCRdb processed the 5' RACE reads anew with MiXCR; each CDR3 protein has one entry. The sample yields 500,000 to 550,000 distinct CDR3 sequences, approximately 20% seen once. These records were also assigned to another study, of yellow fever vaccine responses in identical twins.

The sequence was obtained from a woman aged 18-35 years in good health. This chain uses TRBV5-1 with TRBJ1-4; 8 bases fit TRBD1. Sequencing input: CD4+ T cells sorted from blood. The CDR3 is CASSLAPGTGRLNEKLFF. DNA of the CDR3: TGCGCCAGCAGCTTGGCCCCCGGGACAGGACGCCTTAATGAAAAACTGTTTTTT.